The sequence of this T cell receptor (beta chain) was determined in a study of T cells in Graves' hyperthyroidism and ophthalmopathy. Overall study results and limits: Ophthalmopathy cases were set apart from stable hyperthyroidism by a 13 V-J model.

RNA transcripts served as the template for amplifying TCR beta CDR3 regions. Primed by the HTBI set, a first-round RT-PCR was run on the TCR CDR3. TCRdb re-derived calls from the multiplex PCR reads in MiXCR, one entry per CDR3 protein. The table shows hundreds of thousands of distinct CDR3 sequences, with 14% occurring only once. Uncontrolled infection, other autoimmune disease, pregnancy or lactation led to exclusion. The diagnoses drew upon clinical symptoms, serum thyroxine and TRAb, thyroid ultrasound and orbital computed tomography. More than 8.5 ml of fresh peripheral blood supplied the PBMCs. This clonotype was seen at least ten times. Its antigen is not known. Sequenced material: blood. The receptor was isolated from a woman between 50 and 59 years old with Graves' ophthalmopathy.

The CDR3 spells CASSYSGEGYNEQFF. The DNA of the CDR3 is TGTGCCAGCAGTTATAGCGGGGAGGGCTACAATGAGCAGTTCTTC. The chain employs TRBV6-2 or TRBV6-3 and TRBJ2-1, with TRBD2 matching 8 bases. Germline trimming cut 3 bases from V and 3 bases from J; bases unmatched to any gene: 4. Germline CDR1 and CDR2: MNHEY and SVGEGT. The CDR3 sequence is 15 residues long.